Listed below are T cell receptor beta chains from one sample, sequenced in a study of cytomegalovirus exposure and HLA in healthy donors. Repertoires were generated with immunoSEQ multiplex PCR, while TCRdb's copy carries only in-frame clones and drops some. Of 130,000 to 150,000 clones listed, nearly 80% were seen once; the top ten hold roughly 4.7%. Sequenced input: PBMCs. These receptors all come from a male donor in good health and CMV-seronegative. Both conserved end residues are part of each CDR3. Each record gives: V gene, clone size, J gene, D gene, CDR3 protein, CDR3 DNA. The D gene is left open where the match is weak. For some rows the clone size is stated as once, few or many, or as a class when expanded; others skip it.

>TRBV28|.|TRBJ2-3|.
CASSSRWDTQYF
TGTGCCAGCAGTTCCAGATGGGATACGCAGTATTTT
>TRBV5-3|.|TRBJ1-5|.
CARSRVSRGGNQPQHF
TGTGCCAGAAGTCGGGTCTCCAGGGGAGGCAATCAGCCCCAGCATTTT
>TRBV28|.|TRBJ1-6|.
CASSLYQGLSNSPLHF
TGTGCCAGCAGTTTATACCAGGGATTGTCAAATTCACCCCTCCACTTT
>TRBV7-8|.|TRBJ2-5|TRBD2
CASSSGLAKETQYF
TGTGCCAGCAGCTCGGGACTAGCAAAAGAGACCCAGTACTTC
>TRBV7-6|.|TRBJ2-7|.
CASSLDAGKMYEQYF
TGTGCCAGCAGCTTAGACGCAGGGAAAATGTACGAGCAGTACTTC
>TRBV6-6|.|TRBJ1-5|.
CASSYSPTESNQPQHF
TGTGCCAGCAGTTACTCCCCGACAGAAAGCAATCAGCCCCAGCATTTT
>TRBV30|few|TRBJ1-6|.
CAWSVTPVNSPLHF
TGTGCCTGGAGTGTAACGCCAGTTAATTCACCCCTCCACTTT
>TRBV5-1|.|TRBJ1-1|.
CASSLGVSLNTEAFF
TGCGCCAGCAGCTTGGGTGTCAGTCTGAACACTGAAGCTTTCTTT
>TRBV15|.|TRBJ2-1|.
CATSRTTGEQFF
TGTGCCACCAGCCGAACCACAGGGGAGCAGTTCTTC
>TRBV7-9|few|TRBJ1-6|.
CASSLGVAEGRNSPLHF
TGTGCCAGCAGCTTAGGAGTAGCGGAGGGAAGAAATTCACCCCTCCACTTT
>TRBV4-1|.|TRBJ1-1|.
CASSQVGGTEAFF
TGCGCCAGCAGCCAAGTGGGGGGGACTGAAGCTTTCTTT
>TRBV7-2|.|TRBJ1-2|TRBD1
CASSQSQGAGGYTF
TGTGCCAGCAGCCAATCTCAGGGGGCGGGGGGCTACACCTTC
>TRBV5-4|.|TRBJ1-4|.
CASSWPRGEKLFF
TGTGCCAGCAGTTGGCCGCGAGGGGAAAAACTGTTTTTT
>TRBV7-2|.|TRBJ2-1|TRBD2
CASSSLAGGFWDEQFF
TGTGCCAGCAGCTCCTTAGCGGGGGGATTTTGGGATGAGCAGTTCTTC
>TRBV7-9|.|TRBJ2-7|TRBD2
CASRRTSGVAYEQYF
TGTGCCAGCAGACGTACTAGCGGGGTGGCCTACGAGCAGTACTTC
>TRBV7-8|.|TRBJ2-3|TRBD2
CASSLSRLAPDTQYF
TGTGCCAGCAGCTTATCCCGACTAGCCCCAGATACGCAGTATTTT
>TRBV6-1|.|TRBJ2-2|TRBD2
CASSERAGGPGTGELFF
TGTGCCAGCAGTGAAAGGGCGGGGGGGCCCGGAACCGGGGAGCTGTTTTTT
>TRBV13|.|TRBJ1-4|TRBD1
CASSYAGGGYEKLFF
TGTGCCAGCAGCTATGCAGGGGGCGGTTATGAAAAACTGTTTTTT
>TRBV4-2|.|TRBJ2-7|.
CASSLPGLTYEQYF
TGTGCCAGCAGCCTTCCGGGACTTACCTACGAGCAGTACTTC
>TRBV5-1|.|TRBJ2-7|.
CASSRDKSYEQYF
TGCGCCAGCAGCCGGGACAAATCCTACGAGCAGTACTTC
>TRBV11-3|.|TRBJ2-1|TRBD2
CASSLDASGASYNEQFF
TGTGCCAGCAGCTTAGATGCTAGCGGGGCCTCCTACAATGAGCAGTTCTTC
>TRBV4-1|.|TRBJ1-5|.
CASSQVTGNQPQHF
TGCGCCAGCAGCCAAGTTACGGGCAATCAGCCCCAGCATTTT
>TRBV5-6|.|TRBJ2-1|.
CASSVLGHDNEQFF
TGTGCCAGCAGCGTGTTGGGACACGACAATGAGCAGTTCTTC
>TRBV2|once|TRBJ2-2|TRBD1
CASSTGGWNTGKLFF
TGTGCCAGCAGTACAGGGGGCTGGAACACCGGGAAGCTGTTTTTT
>TRBV19|.|TRBJ1-4|.
CASSTRRSGLNEKLFF
TGTGCCAGTAGTACCAGAAGGTCAGGGCTCAATGAAAAACTGTTTTTT
>TRBV4-3|few|TRBJ2-2|TRBD1
CASSQQPGQDFTGELFF
TGCGCCAGCAGCCAGCAACCGGGACAGGACTTCACCGGGGAGCTGTTTTTT
>TRBV12-5|.|TRBJ2-3|.
CASGLGQSTDTQYF
TGTGCTAGTGGTTTGGGACAGTCCACAGATACGCAGTATTTT
>TRBV6-5|.|TRBJ1-3|.
CASAIGGGGNTIYF
TGTGCCAGCGCAATCGGGGGGGGAGGAAACACCATATATTTT
>TRBV9|.|TRBJ2-3|.
CASSDHQGADTQYF
TGTGCCAGCAGCGACCACCAGGGCGCAGATACGCAGTATTTT
>TRBV9|.|TRBJ2-2|TRBD1
CASSVAIGDRGSTGELFF
TGTGCCAGCAGCGTAGCTATCGGGGACAGGGGGTCCACCGGGGAGCTGTTTTTT
>TRBV5-5|.|TRBJ1-1|TRBD1
CASSLTGTGATEAFF
TGTGCCAGCAGCTTAACCGGGACAGGGGCCACTGAAGCTTTCTTT
>TRBV18|.|TRBJ2-5|TRBD1
CASSPGGQGIQETQYF
TGTGCCAGCTCACCTGGCGGACAGGGCATACAAGAGACCCAGTACTTC
>TRBV18|.|TRBJ2-3|.
CASSPGRTSTDTQYF
TGTGCCAGCTCACCCGGTCGGACTAGCACAGATACGCAGTATTTT
>TRBV6-6|.|TRBJ1-5|.
CASSLGLINQPQHF
TGTGCCAGCAGCTTAGGACTGATAAATCAGCCCCAGCATTTT
>TRBV19|.|TRBJ1-6|.
CATPGGRGSDSPLHF
TGTGCCACCCCGGGGGGTAGGGGTTCTGATTCACCCCTCCACTTT
>TRBV7-9|once|TRBJ2-3|.
CATPPTGFGTDTQYF
TGTGCCACTCCACCCACGGGGTTCGGGACAGATACGCAGTATTTT
>TRBV7-9|.|TRBJ2-3|TRBD1
CASSLGDRETDTQYF
TGTGCCAGCAGCTTGGGAGACAGGGAGACAGATACGCAGTATTTT
>TRBV5-4|.|TRBJ1-5|.
CASSLGGTQPQHF
TGTGCCAGCAGCTTGGGGGGCACTCAGCCCCAGCATTTT
>TRBV7-2|.|TRBJ2-1|.
CASSFSQNNEQFF
TGTGCCAGCAGCTTCAGTCAGAACAATGAGCAGTTCTTC
>TRBV5-8|.|TRBJ1-2|TRBD1
CASSLSRQGVSGYTF
TGTGCCAGCAGTTTATCCCGACAGGGCGTAAGTGGCTACACCTTC
>TRBV18|.|TRBJ2-3|.
CASSPSQSGEGTQYF
TGTGCCAGCTCACCATCTCAATCCGGGGAAGGGACGCAGTATTTT
>TRBV7-6|.|TRBJ1-4|TRBD1
CASSLGQGVNEKLFF
TGTGCCAGCAGCTTGGGACAGGGGGTTAATGAAAAACTGTTTTTT
>TRBV6-1|.|TRBJ1-6|TRBD1
CASSEPRQGSNSPLHF
TGTGCCAGCAGTGAGCCCCGACAGGGGTCTAATTCACCCCTCCACTTT
>TRBV29-1|few|TRBJ1-4|.
CSVEQGGEKLFF
TGCAGCGTTGAACAGGGAGGCGAAAAACTGTTTTTT
>TRBV7-9|few|TRBJ1-1|.
CASSLEHTEAFF
TGTGCCAGCAGCTTAGAGCACACTGAAGCTTTCTTT
>TRBV5-6|.|TRBJ1-2|.
CASSPDTTLASNYGYTF
TGTGCCAGCAGCCCCGACACCACCCTAGCGTCTAACTATGGCTACACCTTC
>TRBV5-8|few|TRBJ2-7|TRBD2
CASSFRTSGGREQYF
TGTGCCAGCAGCTTCCGGACTAGCGGGGGGCGGGAGCAGTACTTC
>TRBV23-1|.|TRBJ1-2|.
CASSQPETIGYTF
TGCGCCAGCAGTCAACCGGAAACTATCGGCTACACCTTC
>TRBV11-2|.|TRBJ2-4|TRBD1
CASTAGTGFMVQYF
TGTGCCAGCACAGCCGGGACAGGGTTTATGGTTCAGTACTTC
>TRBV9|.|TRBJ2-1|TRBD2
CASSAQAGGGEQFF
TGTGCCAGCAGCGCCCAAGCGGGGGGAGGAGAGCAGTTCTTC
>TRBV9|.|TRBJ1-5|.
CASSVQGCQPQHF
TGTGCCAGCAGCGTTCAGGGATGCCAGCCCCAGCATTTT
>TRBV7-9|.|TRBJ1-3|.
CASSLGRVQGNTIYF
TGTGCCAGCAGCCTTGGCAGGGTCCAAGGAAACACCATATATTTT
>TRBV6-5|.|TRBJ1-1|.
CASSYSEGWSTEAFF
TGTGCCAGCAGTTACTCGGAGGGGTGGAGCACTGAAGCTTTCTTT
>TRBV9|.|TRBJ2-1|TRBD2
CASSAAGTNYNEQFF
TGTGCCAGCAGCGCCGCCGGGACTAACTACAATGAGCAGTTCTTC
>TRBV6-5|once|TRBJ2-7|TRBD1
CASSRDRVTYEQYF
TGTGCCAGCAGCCGAGACAGGGTCACGTACGAGCAGTACTTC
>TRBV6-6|once|TRBJ1-1|TRBD1
CASSTDRGVEAFF
TGTGCCAGCAGTACCGACAGGGGAGTGGAAGCTTTCTTT
>TRBV6-5|.|TRBJ2-1|TRBD2
CASSLAGSYNEQFF
TGTGCCAGCAGCTTAGCGGGCTCCTACAATGAGCAGTTCTTC